This section outlines one TCR beta chain sequence together with its context. The target antigen is unknown. This specimen comes from a study of T cell responses to AZD1222 COVID-19 vaccine. Broader study findings: Females made up more of the donors, who were largely white British, and clonal diversity may have come out too low. Samples come after the peak T cell response, not at day 14.

V lost 6 bases, J lost 6 bases, and 18 bases lay in between. This CDR3 spans 15 amino acids. The V gene's germline CDR1 is LNHDA and CDR2 SQIVND (reference sequence). TCRdb's table, derived via immunoSEQ multiplex PCR, lists solely in-frame clones and lacks some. The data show approximately 110,000 clones, over 75% seen once. This chain joins TRBV19 and TRBJ1-5; D perhaps matches TRBD1 (5 bases). The clonotype was recovered from an adult in good health. The source was peripheral blood, collected on day 0 of AZD1222 vaccination. The CDR3 sequence: CASSLGAGIGQPQHF. In nucleotides, the CDR3 is TGTGCCAGTAGCCTAGGGGCGGGTATTGGTCAGCCCCAGCATTTT. The whole variable domain, remainder taken from reference TRBV19 and TRBJ1-5, is DGGITQSPKYLFRKEGQNVTLSCEQNLNHDAMYWYRQDPGQGLRLIYYSQIVNDFQKGDIAEGYSVSREKKESFPLTVTSAQKNPTAFYLCASSLGAGIGQPQHFGDGTRLSIL.